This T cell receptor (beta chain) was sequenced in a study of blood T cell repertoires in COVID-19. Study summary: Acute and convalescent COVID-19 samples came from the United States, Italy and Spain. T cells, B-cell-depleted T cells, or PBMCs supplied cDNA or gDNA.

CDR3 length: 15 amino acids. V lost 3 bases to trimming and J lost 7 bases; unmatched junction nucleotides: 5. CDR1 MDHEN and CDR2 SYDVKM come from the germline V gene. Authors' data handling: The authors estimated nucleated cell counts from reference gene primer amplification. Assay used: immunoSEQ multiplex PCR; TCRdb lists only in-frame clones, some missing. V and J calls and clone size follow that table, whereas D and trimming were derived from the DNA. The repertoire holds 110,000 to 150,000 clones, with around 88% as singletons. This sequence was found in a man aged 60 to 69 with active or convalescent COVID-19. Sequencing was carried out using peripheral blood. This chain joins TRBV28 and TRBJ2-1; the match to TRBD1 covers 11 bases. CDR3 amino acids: CASSLDRGLRNEQFF. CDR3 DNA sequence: TGTGCCAGCAGTTTGGACAGGGGGCTTAGAAATGAGCAGTTCTTC.